This TCR beta chain appears in the sequencing data of a study of liver allograft versus peripheral blood T cells. Across the whole study: Transplanted livers and recipients' peripheral blood had their T cell receptor repertoires compared.

Of note for this clonotype: What it binds is unknown.

TCRdb reanalysed the reads using MiXCR and keeps one entry per CDR3 protein. The data show thousands of distinct CDR3 sequences, more than 12% seen once. Study-wide points: T cell receptor repertoires inside liver allografts reportedly differed from those in peripheral blood.

Trimming took off 3 bases at V and 5 bases at J, with 10 bases between the two ends. This CDR3 has 13 amino acids. Germline assignment: CDR1 MNHEY and CDR2 SMNVEV (reference sequence). The chain is built from TRBV27 and TRBJ2-5; D is unclear. This TCR came from a human patient who had a liver transplant. A subset of T cells may come from the graft donor. CDR3 protein: CASSLIPLETQYF. The DNA of the CDR3 is TGTGCCAGCAGTTTGATTCCTTTGGAGACCCAGTACTTC.